This TCR beta chain was found in a study of vaccination and CD4 T cells after COVID-19. Study observations and caveats: Among those convalescent, a median approximately 87% of reactive clones emerged solely post-vaccination. In median terms, SARS-CoV-2-reactive clonotypes went from approximately 21 to 40, a nonsignificant rise.

Sequencing of DNA taken from cultured CD4+ T cells relied on the Oncomine TCR Beta short-read assay. One entry per CDR3 protein results from TCRdb running MiXCR on the PCR reads. Among about 12,000 distinct CDR3 sequences listed, approximately 53% were seen once. Treatment described: approximately nine-day PBMC culture with coronavirus spike peptide pools or control peptides (ViraFEST assay). First, ViraFEST expanded antigen-specific T cells with peptide pools, and next it sequenced the TCRs. Wells contained around 2 million PBMCs each, and these were cultured with 10 IU/ml IL-2 and around 9.6 ug/ml peptide pools. As regards this clonotype: The antigen is unknown.

Trimming took 5 bases from V and 10 from J, leaving 15 bases between them. This CDR3 has 13 residues. V usage is TRBV12-3 or TRBV12-4 and J usage is TRBJ2-1, with D maybe TRBD2 (6 bases). Input material: CD4+ T cells from blood, cultured in vitro. The sequence was obtained from a human donor who had recovered from COVID-19. CDR3 sequence (DNA): TGTGCCAGCAGTCTCAGACTAGTTCCCGAGCAGTTCTTC. Protein product: CASSLRLVPEQFF.